Shown below are 18 T cell receptor beta chains from a single sample sequenced in a study of blood T cell repertoires in COVID-19. Only in-frame clones appear in the TCRdb table, and some are missing; sequencing was by immunoSEQ multiplex PCR. The sample shows approximately 160,000 clones, over 70% of them seen only once. The material sequenced was peripheral blood. Receptor source: a man between 70 and 80 years old with acute or convalescent COVID-19.

This clone occurred once. J is TRBJ2-3 and V is TRBV7-2; 10 bases line up with TRBD2. The CDR3 consists of 14 residues. Germline V gene sequence: CDR1 SGHTA, CDR2 FQGNSA. After removal of 6 bases from V and 6 bases from J, the junction contained 6 bases not matched to a gene. The CDR3 protein is CASSSTSGWDTQYF. For the CDR3, the DNA is TGTGCCAGCAGTTCGACTAGCGGGTGGGATACGCAGTATTTT.

This clone was found a few times. The chain carries TRBV3-1 (or the pseudogene TRBV3-2) and TRBJ2-5; TRBD1 is a possible D gene (6 bases). The V end lost 1 base, the J end lost 1 base, and 10 bases lay between the germline ends. The CDR3 contains 15 residues. Germline CDR1 is LGHDT and CDR2 is YNNKEL (reference sequence). The CDR3 DNA follows: TGTGCCAGCAGCCAAGTCGCGACAGGCCAAGAGACCCAGTACTTC. Encoded protein: CASSQVATGQETQYF.

V usage is TRBV2 and J usage is TRBJ2-7, with TRBD2 matching over 11 bases. V lost 8 bases, J lost 3 bases, and 6 bases stayed unmatched. CDR1 SNHLY and CDR2 FYNNEI come from the germline V gene. The CDR3 runs to 14 residues. The CDR3 loop is CASETSGEVYEQYF. DNA of the CDR3: TGTGCCAGCGAGACTAGCGGGGAGGTCTACGAGCAGTACTTC. Full variable domain (rest looked up from reference TRBV2 and TRBJ2-7): EPEVTQTPSHQVTQMGQEVILRCVPISNHLYFYWYRQILGQKVEFLVSFYNNEISEKSEIFDDQFSVERPDGSNFTLKIRSTKLEDSAMYFCASETSGEVYEQYFGPGTRLTVT.

Written as DNA, the CDR3 is TGTGCCAGTAGTTTCCCAGGGGGAGATGAAAAACTGTTTTTT. This codes for CASSFPGGDEKLFF. The chain employs TRBV19 and TRBJ1-4; 7 nucleotides match TRBD1. Germline V gene data show CDR1 as LNHDA and CDR2 as SQIVND (reference sequence). There are 14 residues in the CDR3. The V segment lost 5 bases and the J segment 6 bases; nucleotides outside the gene matches: 6.

This chain uses TRBV28 with TRBJ2-1; the D gene is possibly TRBD2 (5 bases). This CDR3 spans 15 amino acids. Germline assignment: CDR1 MDHEN and CDR2 SYDVKM. V was shortened by 6 bases and J by 7 bases, with 19 bases between the two germline ends. DNA for the CDR3: TGTGCCAGCAGGTCACAACTAGATCTTGTGAATGAGCAGTTCTTC. This codes for CASRSQLDLVNEQFF.

The rearrangement links TRBV30 to TRBJ2-7; the match to TRBD1 covers 9 bases. The junction had 7 bases not matched to a gene; V was cut back by 4 bases and J by 3 bases. CDR1 and CDR2 (germline): GTSNPN, SVGIG (reference sequence). This CDR3 is built from 14 residues. The CDR3 spells CAWTRTGDLYEQYF. The DNA for the CDR3 is TGTGCCTGGACACGGACAGGGGATCTCTACGAGCAGTACTTC.

The chain links TRBV19 to TRBJ2-5; D is perhaps TRBD1 (6 bases). V was cut by 3 bases and J by 1 base, with 12 bases left in between. CDR1 and CDR2 from the germline V gene are LNHDA and SQIVND (reference sequence). The CDR3 is 15 amino acids. This CDR3 reads CASSMGDNLQETQYF. CDR3 DNA: TGTGCCAGTAGTATGGGGGACAACCTCCAAGAGACCCAGTACTTC.

The chain combines TRBV28 with TRBJ1-4; maybe TRBD1 (6 bases). This CDR3 has 15 amino acids. The germline V and J ends were trimmed by 6 bases and 8 bases, with 19 bases remaining between them. Germline CDR1 and CDR2: MDHEN and SYDVKM. CDR3 DNA: TGTGCCAGCAGGGCAACAGGACCAGGGGAGGAAAAACTGTTTTTT. Translated, it gives CASRATGPGEEKLFF.

This rearrangement joins TRBV5-6 to TRBJ1-5, with 9 positions matching TRBD1. V lost 0 bases and J lost 7; bases outside the gene matches: 8. Germline CDR1 reads SGHDT; CDR2 reads YYEEEE. The CDR3 spans 16 residues. CDR3 nucleotides: TGTGCCAGCAGCTTGGGACAGGGGGAATATGGGCAGCCCCAGCATTTT. Translating it yields CASSLGQGEYGQPQHF.

This CDR3 is CASRTGTGDQPQHF. DNA for the CDR3: TGTGCCAGCAGGACCGGGACAGGGGATCAGCCCCAGCATTTT. The chain links TRBV2 to TRBJ1-5; 10 bases agree with TRBD1. The CDR3 is 14 residues long. Germline-derived CDR1 and CDR2 are SNHLY and FYNNEI. Unmatched junction bases numbered 4, after V lost 6 bases and J lost 5 bases.

The chain is built from TRBV18 and TRBJ1-4; tentative D call: TRBD1 (5 bases). The V end lost 3 bases, the J end lost 0 bases, and 8 bases lay between the germline ends. Germline V gene sequence: CDR1 KGHSH, CDR2 LQKENI. This CDR3 contains 15 residues. The CDR3 DNA reads as TGTGCCAGCTCACCCCGGGGGGCAACTAATGAAAAACTGTTTTTT. Translation gives CASSPRGATNEKLFF. The entire variable domain, with the rest obtained from reference TRBV18 and TRBJ1-4, is as follows: NAGVMQNPRHLVRRRGQEARLRCSPMKGHSHVYWYRQLPEEGLKFMVYLQKENIIDESGMPKERFSAEFPKEGPSILRIQQVVRGDSAAYFCASSPRGATNEKLFFGSGTQLSVL.

This clone was found a few times. V usage is TRBV5-1 and J usage is TRBJ2-2, with unresolved D. Germline V CDR1 and CDR2: SGHRS, YFSETQ. CDR3 length: 16 amino acids. Deletions cut 7 bases from V and 0 bases from J, with 16 bases between. CDR3 in amino acids: CASCPRALANTGELFF. The CDR3 nucleotides are TGCGCCAGCTGCCCGCGAGCCTTAGCGAACACCGGGGAGCTGTTTTTT.

V gene TRBV5-4 combines with J gene TRBJ2-2; D is unresolved. This CDR3 has 12 amino acids. The V gene's germline CDR1 is SGHNT and CDR2 YYREEE (reference sequence). Trimming removed 4 bases at V and 6 bases at J, with 7 bases between. The CDR3 region has the DNA TGTGCCAGCAGCCACCAGGCCGGGGAGCTGTTTTTT. This codes for CASSHQAGELFF. The full variable domain, completed using reference TRBV5-4 and TRBJ2-2, is ETGVTQSPTHLIKTRGQQVTLRCSSQSGHNTVSWYQQALGQGPQFIFQYYREEENGRGNFPPRFSGLQFPNYSSELNVNALELDDSALYLCASSHQAGELFFGEGSRLTVL.

The chain combines TRBV6-5 with TRBJ2-2, with TRBD2 matching over 12 bases. V trimming: 5 bases; J trimming: 6 bases; junction bases outside the gene matches: 4. Germline values: CDR1 MNHEY, CDR2 SVGAGI. This CDR3 contains 15 residues. CDR3 coding DNA: TGTGCCAGCAGTATGACTAGCGGGGGCTCCGGGGAGCTGTTTTTT. Translation: CASSMTSGGSGELFF.

The rearrangement joins TRBV5-1 to TRBJ1-3, with a tentative D call TRBD1 (6 bases). Germline values: CDR1 SGHRS, CDR2 YFSETQ. The CDR3 is 16 residues long. The V gene lost 0 bases and the J gene lost 0 bases, with 10 bases spanning the gap. The DNA of the CDR3 is TGCGCCAGCAGCTTGGAAGGGGGTATCTCTGGAAACACCATATATTTT. Its protein is CASSLEGGISGNTIYF. The entire variable domain, with the rest obtained from reference TRBV5-1 and TRBJ1-3, is as follows: KAGVTQTPRYLIKTRGQQVTLSCSPISGHRSVSWYQQTPGQGLQFLFEYFSETQRNKGNFPGRFSGRQFSNSRSEMNVSTLELGDSALYLCASSLEGGISGNTIYFGEGSWLTVV.

This rearrangement joins TRBV18 to TRBJ1-2, with D maybe TRBD1 (6 bases). V lost 3 bases and J lost 5, with 13 bases in between. Germline CDR1 is KGHSH and CDR2 is LQKENI. This CDR3 region has 14 residues. The CDR3 loop reads CASSPRQEYYGYTF. In DNA form, the CDR3 reads TGTGCCAGCTCACCGAGACAGGAGTATTATGGCTACACCTTC.

CDR3 bases: TGTGCCAGCAGCCAAGGCCTGGGGGCGACCCAGTACTTC. Translated: CASSQGLGATQYF. This chain connects TRBV14 to TRBJ2-5; perhaps TRBD1 as D (6 bases). The ends were cut back, 1 base at V and 7 bases at J, with 10 bases in the middle. This CDR3 comprises 13 residues. CDR1 and CDR2 (germline): SGHDN, FVKESK.

The chain combines TRBV5-4 with TRBJ2-3, with a tentative D call TRBD2 (5 bases). This CDR3 comprises 15 residues. With 4 bases removed from V and 2 bases from J, the gap between germline ends came to 14 bases. Per the germline V gene, CDR1 is SGHNT and CDR2 is YYREEE (reference sequence). The CDR3 DNA sequence: TGTGCCAGCAGCGTAGAGGCGGGTTTCACAGATACGCAGTATTTT. Its translation: CASSVEAGFTDTQYF.